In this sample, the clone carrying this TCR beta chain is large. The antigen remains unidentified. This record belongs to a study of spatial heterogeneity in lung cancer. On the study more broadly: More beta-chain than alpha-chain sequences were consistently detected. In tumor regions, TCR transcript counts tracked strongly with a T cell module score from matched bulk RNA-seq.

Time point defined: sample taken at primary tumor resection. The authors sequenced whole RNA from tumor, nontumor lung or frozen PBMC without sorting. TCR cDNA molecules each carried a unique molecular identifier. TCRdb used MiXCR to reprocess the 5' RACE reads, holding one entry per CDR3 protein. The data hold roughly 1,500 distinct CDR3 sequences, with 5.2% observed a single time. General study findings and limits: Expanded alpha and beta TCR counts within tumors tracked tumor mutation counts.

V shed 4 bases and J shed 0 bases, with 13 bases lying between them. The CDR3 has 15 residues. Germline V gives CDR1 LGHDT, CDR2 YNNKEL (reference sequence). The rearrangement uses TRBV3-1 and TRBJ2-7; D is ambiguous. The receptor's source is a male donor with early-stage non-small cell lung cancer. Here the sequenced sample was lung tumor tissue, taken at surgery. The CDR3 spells CASSPKLGGSYEQYF. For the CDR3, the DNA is TGTGCCAGCAGCCCTAAATTGGGCGGCTCCTACGAGCAGTACTTC.